These 19 T cell receptor beta chains were all obtained from the same sample, sequenced in a study of cytomegalovirus exposure and HLA in healthy donors. The PCR used 60 Vbeta and 13 Jbeta primers. Assay: immunoSEQ multiplex PCR; the TCRdb copy retains only in-frame clones and omits some. The sample lists some 250,000 clones, 81% occurring once. The sample comprised PBMCs. These receptors were collected from a woman aged 55-69 years in good health and CMV-seropositive.

This clone has only a few counts. This chain joins TRBV5-6 and TRBJ2-5; 12 bases agree with TRBD2. This CDR3 spans 18 amino acids. Germline loops: CDR1 SGHDT, CDR2 YYEEEE. The ends lost 6 bases at V and 1 base at J; junction bases unmatched: 13. The CDR3 here is CASTTLPGLAGLQETQYF. The CDR3 nucleotides are TGTGCCAGCACCACCCTCCCGGGACTAGCGGGCCTCCAAGAGACCCAGTACTTC.

As concerns this clone: At one end the junction does not follow the germline gene, possibly because of a read error. The chain carries TRBV27 and TRBJ2-5; 9 positions agree with TRBD2. CDR1 is MNHEY, CDR2 SMNVEV, per germline (reference sequence). CDR3 length: 16 residues. The CDR3 DNA is TGTGCCAGCGGTTTTGCGGGGGGGAGCGGTCGAGAGACCCAGTACTTC. Translated: CASGFAGGSGRETQYF.

This chain links TRBV28 with TRBJ2-5; 8 bases line up with TRBD1. From germline, CDR1 is MDHEN and CDR2 SYDVKM. The V gene end was trimmed by 5 bases and the J gene end by 6 bases; junction bases not matched to a gene: 17. CDR3 size: 17 residues. The CDR3 region has the DNA TGTGCCAGCAGTCGGATACCAGGGGGCGAGTCGAGACAGACCCAGTACTTC. It codes for CASSRIPGGESRQTQYF.

Details on this clone: The same CDR3 arises from other DNA sequences in this sample as well. V and J are TRBV28 and TRBJ1-2; the D gene is possibly TRBD1 (6 bases). The CDR3 has 12 amino acids. Germline CDR1 MDHEN, CDR2 SYDVKM. The germline V and J ends were trimmed by 2 bases and 5 bases, with 6 bases remaining between them. CDR3 amino acids: CASSLTGYGYTF. The CDR3 coding sequence is TGTGCCAGCAGTTTAACAGGGTATGGCTACACCTTC.

The chain has TRBV2 and TRBJ1-1; D is perhaps TRBD1 (5 bases). This CDR3 is 15 amino acids long. Germline loops: CDR1 SNHLY, CDR2 FYNNEI. V dropped 7 bases and J dropped 6 bases, with 21 bases sitting between them. The CDR3 loop reads CASTRDSGIISEAFF. The CDR3 bases are TGTGCCAGCACGAGGGACTCGGGGATAATCTCTGAAGCTTTCTTT.

The chain has TRBV4-1 and TRBJ1-2; TRBD1 is a possible D gene (5 bases). The CDR3 length is 20 residues. Deletions cut 2 bases from V and 3 bases from J, with 28 bases between. Germline CDR1 is MGHRA and CDR2 is YSYEKL. CDR3 residues: CASSQLGENRLKGRDYGYTF. In nucleotides, the CDR3 is TGCGCCAGCAGCCAATTAGGGGAGAATAGGCTTAAGGGGAGGGACTATGGCTACACCTTC.

This rearrangement joins TRBV9 to TRBJ2-3, with D possibly TRBD2 on 6 matching bases. CDR1 SGDLS and CDR2 YYNGEE come from the germline V gene. The CDR3 sequence is 16 residues long. V lost 4 bases and J 3 bases, leaving 18 bases between the germline ends. CDR3 DNA: TGTGCCAGCAGCACTAGTGTGGGACTCAGTACAGATACGCAGTATTTT. It specifies CASSTSVGLSTDTQYF.

This clone was seen once. V and J are TRBV5-4 and TRBJ2-5; TRBD1 agrees at 7 bases. CDR1 is SGHNT and CDR2 is YYREEE in the germline V gene (reference sequence). This CDR3 comprises 15 residues. V was clipped by 4 bases and J by 0 bases; unmatched bases: 6. CDR3 amino acids: CASSGTTGNQETQYF. In nucleotides, the CDR3 is TGTGCCAGCAGCGGCACGACAGGGAACCAAGAGACCCAGTACTTC.

The CDR3 coding sequence is TGTGCCAGCAGTTTCCCACTAGCGGGAACGGAGACCCAGTACTTC. As protein: CASSFPLAGTETQYF. The chain employs TRBV6-6 and TRBJ2-5, with 10 bases matching TRBD2. Germline CDR1 is MNHNY and CDR2 is SVGAGI (reference sequence). The CDR3 has 15 amino acids. The J segment lost 5 bases and the V segment lost 4 bases, leaving 7 bases of the junction unmatched.

This chain joins TRBV28 and TRBJ2-5; D unclear. The CDR3 runs 11 residues. CDR1 is MDHEN, CDR2 SYDVKM, per germline. Trimming removed 1 base from V and 7 bases from J, with 4 bases in between. The CDR3 DNA follows: TGTGCCAGCAGTTTATCGGGGACCCAGTACTTC. It encodes CASSLSGTQYF.

The rearrangement joins TRBV5-1 to TRBJ2-3; possibly TRBD2 for D (6 bases). This CDR3 has 15 residues. Germline values: CDR1 SGHRS, CDR2 YFSETQ. Trimming cost V 1 base and J 6 bases, with 15 bases left between them. Here the CDR3 reads CASSLRGGLADTQYF. CDR3 DNA sequence: TGCGCCAGCAGCTTGCGGGGAGGACTGGCTGATACGCAGTATTTT. The full variable domain, with the rest looked up from reference TRBV5-1 and TRBJ2-3, is KAGVTQTPRYLIKTRGQQVTLSCSPISGHRSVSWYQQTPGQGLQFLFEYFSETQRNKGNFPGRFSGRQFSNSRSEMNVSTLELGDSALYLCASSLRGGLADTQYFGPGTRLTVL.

The chain recombines TRBV5-1 with TRBJ2-7; 7 positions match TRBD1. The V and J ends lost 3 bases and 5 bases, in that order; junction bases with no gene match: 2. This CDR3 contains 12 residues. CDR1 and CDR2 from the germline V gene are SGHRS and YFSETQ. CDR3 protein: CASSSDRDEQYF. DNA for the CDR3: TGCGCCAGCAGCTCTGACAGGGACGAGCAGTACTTC.

V and J are TRBV9 and TRBJ1-4, with a tentative D call TRBD1 (5 bases). Per the germline V gene, CDR1 is SGDLS and CDR2 is YYNGEE. The V end was cut by 0 bases, the J end by 5 bases, with 5 bases between. The CDR3 runs 13 residues. This chain's CDR3 is CASSVGTNEKLFF. The CDR3 DNA follows: TGTGCCAGCAGCGTAGGGACAAATGAAAAACTGTTTTTT.

The rearrangement links TRBV7-9 to TRBJ2-3; TRBD2 aligns across 9 bases. The CDR3 runs 16 residues. Germline-derived CDR1 and CDR2 are SEHNR and FQNEAQ (reference sequence). J lost 5 bases, V lost 5 bases, and 11 bases had no gene match. The CDR3 sequence is CASSATSGEGIDTQYF. The CDR3 DNA follows: TGTGCCAGCAGCGCGACTAGCGGAGAAGGGATAGATACGCAGTATTTT.

The chain employs TRBV28 and TRBJ1-1; D is perhaps TRBD1 (5 bases). The V gene lost 8 bases and the J gene lost 3 bases, with 19 bases spanning the gap. CDR3 length: 15 residues. In germline, CDR1 is MDHEN, CDR2 SYDVKM. The CDR3 DNA is TGTGCCAGCCCTTCGGTGGTAGGGGAGGACACTGAAGCTTTCTTT. This codes for CASPSVVGEDTEAFF. Supplemented by reference TRBV28 and TRBJ1-1, the full variable domain reads DVKVTQSSRYLVKRTGEKVFLECVQDMDHENMFWYRQDPGLGLRLIYFSYDVKMKEKGDIPEGYSVSREKKERFSLILESASTNQTSMYLCASPSVVGEDTEAFFGQGTRLTVV.

The chain joins TRBV27 to TRBJ1-2; 8 positions agree with TRBD1. The CDR3 loop spans 15 amino acids. Germline lookup yields CDR1 MNHEY and CDR2 SMNVEV (reference sequence). Trimming took 0 bases from V and 10 from J; bases not matched to a gene: 10. The chain's CDR3 is CASSLSQGATLDYTF. The CDR3, as DNA: TGTGCCAGCAGTTTATCGCAGGGGGCGACCTTGGACTACACCTTC.

Points on this clone: Other DNA sequences in this specimen translate into the identical CDR3. The gene calls are TRBV9 and TRBJ2-3, with 11 bases matching TRBD2. The CDR3 spans 15 residues. Losses at the gene ends were 2 bases for V and 3 bases for J; bases not matched to a gene: 2. CDR1 is SGDLS, CDR2 YYNGEE, per germline. CDR3 in DNA: TGTGCCAGCAGCGTGACTAGCGGGACGACAGATACGCAGTATTTT. Its protein product is CASSVTSGTTDTQYF.

On this clone itself: This same CDR3 is encoded by further DNA sequences in the sample. The V and J genes are TRBV5-6 and TRBJ2-7; D call uncertain. The CDR3 extends over 13 amino acids. V was cut by 0 bases and J by 3 bases, with 7 bases left in between. Germline lookup yields CDR1 SGHDT and CDR2 YYEEEE. CDR3 DNA sequence: TGTGCCAGCAGCTTGGATGGCAGCTACGAGCAGTACTTC. This encodes CASSLDGSYEQYF.

The chain uses TRBV11-3 and TRBJ1-3; D call uncertain. This CDR3 has 15 amino acids. Germline V gene data show CDR1 as SGHNT and CDR2 as YENEEA. V was pared by 5 bases and J by 1 base, with 12 bases between. CDR3 residues: CASSLGSESGNTIYF. CDR3 bases: TGTGCCAGCAGCCTCGGGTCAGAATCTGGAAACACCATATATTTT.